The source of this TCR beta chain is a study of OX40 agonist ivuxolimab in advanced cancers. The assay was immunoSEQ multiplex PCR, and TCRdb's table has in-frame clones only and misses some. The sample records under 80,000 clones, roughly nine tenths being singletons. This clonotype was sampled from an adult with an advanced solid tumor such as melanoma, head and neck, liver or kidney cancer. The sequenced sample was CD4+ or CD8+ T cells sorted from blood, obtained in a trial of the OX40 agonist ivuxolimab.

The CDR3 is CASSITRDYTGELFF. DNA for the CDR3: TGTGCCAGCTCCATAACTAGGGACTACACCGGGGAGCTGTTTTTT. J is TRBJ2-2 and V is TRBV18, with D perhaps matching TRBD2 (6 bases). This CDR3 is 15 amino acids long. The germline V gene encodes CDR1 KGHSH and CDR2 LQKENI. Trimming removed 6 bases at V and 3 bases at J, with 14 bases between.